The 22 T cell receptor beta chains below were found in one sample sequenced in a study of CD8 T cells in Susac syndrome. Random hexamers were used to reverse transcribe an amount of about 0.45 to 1 ug RNA. TCRdb reprocessed the immunoSEQ multiplex PCR reads via MiXCR and lists one record per CDR3 protein. The sample holds a few hundred thousand distinct CDR3 sequences, roughly 93% seen once. The specimen sequenced was CD4+ T cells from PBMCs. Every receptor here comes from a human donor with multiple sclerosis.

The chain combines TRBV12-3 or TRBV12-4 with TRBJ2-1; unclear D gene. V was cut by 6 bases and J by 6 bases, with 6 bases left in between. The CDR3 sequence is 11 residues long. The CDR3 sequence is CASSDLNEQFF. CDR3 DNA sequence: TGTGCCAGCAGCGACCTCAATGAGCAGTTCTTC.

This rearrangement joins TRBV29-1 to TRBJ2-3; 8 bases map to TRBD1. The J segment lost 0 bases and the V segment lost 4 bases, leaving 9 bases of the junction unmatched. The CDR3 spans 16 residues. In germline, CDR1 is SQVTM, CDR2 ANQGSEA. This chain's CDR3 is CSVAGRTGQSTDTQYF. The CDR3 DNA sequence: TGCAGCGTTGCGGGGAGGACAGGGCAAAGCACAGATACGCAGTATTTT.

This chain uses TRBV28 with TRBJ1-5; no clear D. Trimming removed 5 bases at V and 4 bases at J, with 12 bases between. CDR3 length: 14 amino acids. Germline assignment: CDR1 MDHEN and CDR2 SYDVKM. CDR3 protein: CASSRGFWNQPQHF. DNA for the CDR3: TGTGCCAGCAGTCGAGGGTTCTGGAATCAGCCCCAGCATTTT.

The gene calls are TRBV30 and TRBJ1-2; TRBD1 might be the D (5 bases). Germline CDR1 GTSNPN, CDR2 SVGIG (reference sequence). The CDR3 has 15 residues. V was clipped by 2 bases and J by 2 bases, with 15 bases between them. The CDR3, as DNA: TGTGCCTGGAGTAGGGGAACAGCCGGAAACTATGGCTACACCTTC. Translating it yields CAWSRGTAGNYGYTF.

The CDR3 loop is CASSLVRGQSPFF. The DNA for the CDR3 is TGTGCCAGCAGTTTGGTCAGGGGGCAGAGTCCTTTCTTT. The chain links TRBV12-3 or TRBV12-4 to TRBJ1-1; 8 nucleotides line up with TRBD1. This CDR3 spans 13 amino acids. The V gene end was trimmed by 3 bases and the J gene end by 12 bases; junction bases not matched to a gene: 9.

V and J are TRBV7-4 and TRBJ2-7, with 8 bases that match TRBD2. This CDR3 has 14 residues. With V trimmed by 4 bases and J by 5 bases, 7 bases remained unmatched. The germline V gene has CDR1 SGHVT and CDR2 SQSDAQ. The CDR3 DNA is TGTGCCAGCAGCTCGGGGGGGGAGGGGGACGAGCAGTACGTC. It specifies CASSSGGEGDEQYV.

The CDR3 is CASSFTNTGELFF. The CDR3 DNA reads TGTGCCAGCAGTTTTACGAACACCGGGGAGCTGTTTTTT. This chain uses TRBV7-2 with TRBJ2-2, with D unresolved. The germline gives CDR1 SGHTA, CDR2 FQGNSA. This CDR3 is built from 13 residues. The V gene lost 6 bases and the J gene lost 0 bases, with 5 bases spanning the gap.

The chain recombines TRBV28 with TRBJ1-2, with 11 nucleotides matching TRBD1. CDR1 is MDHEN, CDR2 SYDVKM, per germline. Trimming at V came to 6 bases and at J to 3 bases, leaving 3 bases not matched to a gene. This CDR3 contains 14 residues. CDR3: CASRSGQGDYGYTF. CDR3 in DNA: TGTGCCAGCAGATCGGGACAGGGGGACTATGGCTACACCTTC.

The chain recombines TRBV7-3 with TRBJ2-5; D ambiguous. This CDR3 is built from 13 residues. V was clipped by 5 bases and J by 3 bases, with 10 bases between them. Germline lookup yields CDR1 SGHTA and CDR2 FQGTGA. The CDR3 coding sequence is TGTGCCAGCAGCCGGTTTTTCGAAGAGACCCAGTACTTC. Residues: CASSRFFEETQYF. The full variable domain, rest sourced from reference TRBV7-3 and TRBJ2-5, is GAGVSQTPSNKVTEKGKYVELRCDPISGHTALYWYRQSLGQGPEFLIYFQGTGAADDSGLPNDRFFAVRPEGSVSTLKIQRTERGDSAVYLCASSRFFEETQYFGPGTRLLVL.

This sequence joins TRBV7-2 and TRBJ2-7; TRBD1 matches 7 bases. Trimming removed 6 bases from V and 1 base from J; junction bases left unmatched: 9. CDR1 and CDR2 (germline): SGHTA, FQGNSA. The CDR3 runs 15 residues. The CDR3 region has the DNA TGTGCCAGCAGTAGAGACAGGGTATCGTCCTACGAGCAGTACTTC. It yields the protein CASSRDRVSSYEQYF.

The rearrangement links TRBV7-9 to TRBJ1-2; weak D call: TRBD1 (5 bases). The CDR3 covers 15 residues. Trimming left V 4 bases short and J 8 bases short, with 20 bases between. In germline, CDR1 is SEHNR, CDR2 FQNEAQ (reference sequence). The CDR3 DNA sequence: TGTGCCAGCAGCTCCTTGGGCAGGGCGACGGAGGGCTACACCTTC. Its translation is CASSSLGRATEGYTF.

This CDR3 reads CASSALTSGISYNEQFF. The CDR3 nucleotides are TGTGCCAGCAGTGCCCTAACTAGCGGGATCTCCTACAATGAGCAGTTCTTC. The gene calls are TRBV6-1 and TRBJ2-1; TRBD2 agrees at 10 bases. Germline CDR1 is MNHNS and CDR2 is SASEGT. The V segment lost 4 bases and the J segment 0 bases; nucleotides outside the gene matches: 6. The CDR3 loop spans 17 amino acids.

CDR3 loop: CASPSPGFYEQYF. The CDR3 nucleotides are TGTGCCAGCCCGTCACCGGGATTCTACGAGCAGTACTTC. The rearrangement joins TRBV7-9 to TRBJ2-7, with D maybe TRBD2 (5 bases). The CDR3 runs 13 residues. V was trimmed by 8 bases and J by 3 bases, leaving 14 bases between them. CDR1 is SEHNR and CDR2 is FQNEAQ in the germline V gene (reference sequence).

The J gene is TRBJ2-7, the V gene TRBV3-1; D ambiguous. Trimming took 3 bases from V and 6 from J, leaving 12 bases between them. Germline loops: CDR1 LGHDT, CDR2 YNNKEL (reference sequence). The CDR3 is 13 residues long. For the CDR3, the DNA is TGTGCCAGCAGCCAGAGCCTCTTCTCCGAGCAGTACTTC. This sequence encodes CASSQSLFSEQYF.

On this clonotype itself: One end of the junction is discordant with germline, which a read error may explain. The gene calls are TRBV12-3 or TRBV12-4 and TRBJ2-7, with D perhaps matching TRBD2 (6 bases). The CDR3 covers 13 residues. As DNA, the CDR3 is TGTGCCAGCAGTAGGTCGGCGGGGTACGGGCAGTACTTC. Translating gives CASSRSAGYGQYF.

This chain connects TRBV7-2 to TRBJ2-5; TRBD2 agrees at 10 bases. The CDR3 loop spans 19 amino acids. V was pared by 5 bases and J by 1 base, with 16 bases of the junction left unmatched. Germline values: CDR1 SGHTA, CDR2 FQGNSA. The CDR3 region is CASSLTGSSGGSRQETQYF. The CDR3 nucleotides read TGTGCCAGCAGCCTCACCGGTAGTAGCGGGGGGTCCCGCCAAGAGACCCAGTACTTC.

V is TRBV7-9 and J is TRBJ1-1; D possibly corresponds to TRBD1 (6 bases). V shed 4 bases and J shed 1 base, with 13 bases lying between them. In germline, CDR1 is SEHNR, CDR2 FQNEAQ (reference sequence). The CDR3 spans 15 residues. CDR3 bases: TGTGCCAGCAGCTCGGCTGGGGGGGCGAACACTGAAGCTTTCTTT. This gives the protein CASSSAGGANTEAFF.

V and J are TRBV19 and TRBJ2-3, with TRBD2 matching over 8 bases. CDR1 and CDR2 from the germline V gene are LNHDA and SQIVND (reference sequence). CDR3 size: 16 residues. The J segment lost 3 bases and the V segment lost 1 base, leaving 6 bases of the junction unmatched. CDR3 bases: TGTGCCAGTAGTATAGGAGCGGGGGCATGGACAGATACGCAGTATTTT. Encoded protein: CASSIGAGAWTDTQYF.

The gene calls are TRBV28 and TRBJ1-2, with TRBD1 matching 8 bases. The CDR3 loop spans 14 amino acids. After removal of 6 bases from V and 2 bases from J, the junction contained 5 bases not matched to a gene. From germline, CDR1 is MDHEN and CDR2 SYDVKM. The CDR3 reads CASSPGQANYGYTF. The CDR3 DNA sequence: TGTGCCAGCAGCCCGGGACAGGCCAACTATGGCTACACCTTC.

This chain joins TRBV5-8 and TRBJ2-1; no definite D call. The germline V gene encodes CDR1 SGHTS and CDR2 YDEGEE. The CDR3 is made up of 13 amino acids. V dropped 1 base and J dropped 7 bases, with 9 bases sitting between them. The CDR3 bases are TGTGCCAGCAGCTTGAGACCAAGAAATGAGCAGTTCTTC. Its translation is CASSLRPRNEQFF.

The chain links TRBV28 to TRBJ2-1; D is undetermined. The V end lost 3 bases, the J end lost 10 bases, and 10 bases lay between the germline ends. CDR3 length: 12 amino acids. CDR1 MDHEN and CDR2 SYDVKM come from the germline V gene. CDR3 in amino acids: CASSLWSLEQFF. The CDR3, as DNA: TGTGCCAGCAGTTTGTGGAGTTTAGAGCAGTTCTTC.

The CDR3, as DNA: TGCAGTGCTCCTCTGGGACTCTATGGCTACACCTTC. This sequence encodes CSAPLGLYGYTF. This rearrangement joins TRBV20-1 to TRBJ1-2; D possibly corresponds to TRBD1 (5 bases). The V gene's germline CDR1 is DFQATT and CDR2 SNEGSKA (reference sequence). V was shortened by 5 bases and J by 4 bases, with 11 bases between the two germline ends. This CDR3 contains 12 residues.